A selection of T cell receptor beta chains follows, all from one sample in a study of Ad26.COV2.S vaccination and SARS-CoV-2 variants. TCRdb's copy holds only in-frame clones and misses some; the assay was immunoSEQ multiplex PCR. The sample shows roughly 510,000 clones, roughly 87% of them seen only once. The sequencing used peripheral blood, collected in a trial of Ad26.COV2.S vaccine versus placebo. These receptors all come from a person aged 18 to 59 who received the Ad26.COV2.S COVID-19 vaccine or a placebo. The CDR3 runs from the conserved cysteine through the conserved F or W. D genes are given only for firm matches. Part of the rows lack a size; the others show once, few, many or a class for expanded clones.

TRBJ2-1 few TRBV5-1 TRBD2 CASSGGTNSYNEQFF TGCGCCAGCAGCGGAGGGACTAACTCCTACAATGAGCAGTTCTTC
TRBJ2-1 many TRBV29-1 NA CSVHVEVGNEQFF TGCAGCGTCCACGTGGAGGTCGGTAATGAGCAGTTCTTC
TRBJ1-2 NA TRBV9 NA CASSARQESYGYTF TGTGCCAGCAGCGCGCGACAGGAGAGCTATGGCTACACCTTC
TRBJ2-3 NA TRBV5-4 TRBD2 CASSLDLGLADTDTQYF TGTGCCAGCAGCTTGGATCTGGGACTAGCGGACACAGATACGCAGTATTTT
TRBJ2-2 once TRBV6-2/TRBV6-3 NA CASSYSLNTGELFF TGTGCCAGCAGTTACTCATTGAACACCGGGGAGCTGTTTTTT
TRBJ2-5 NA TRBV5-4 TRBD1 CASSTRDRGTQYF TGTGCCAGCAGCACCCGGGACAGGGGAACCCAGTACTTC
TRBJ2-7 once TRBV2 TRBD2 CASDGGGSEQYF TGTGCCTCCGACGGGGGGGGCAGCGAGCAGTACTTC
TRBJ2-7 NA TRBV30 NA CAWSRIEQYF TGTGCCTGGAGTAGGATCGAGCAGTACTTC
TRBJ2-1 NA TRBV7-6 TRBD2 CASSPGLAGANNEQFF TGTGCCAGCAGCCCGGGACTAGCGGGAGCCAACAATGAGCAGTTCTTC
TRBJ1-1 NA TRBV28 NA CASLYAAEAFF TGTGCCAGCCTTTACGCGGCTGAAGCTTTCTTT
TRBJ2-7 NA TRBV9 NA CASSVGHGPYEQYF TGTGCCAGCAGCGTGGGACACGGGCCCTACGAGCAGTACTTC
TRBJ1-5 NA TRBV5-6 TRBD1 CASSFRGSNQPQHF TGTGCCAGCAGCTTCAGGGGGAGCAATCAGCCCCAGCATTTT
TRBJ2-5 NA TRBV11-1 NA CASSLMLGTQYF TGTGCCAGCAGCTTAATGTTGGGGACCCAGTACTTC
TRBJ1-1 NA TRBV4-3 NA CASSQDTPGNTEAFF TGCGCCAGCAGCCAAGATACCCCGGGGAATACTGAAGCTTTCTTT
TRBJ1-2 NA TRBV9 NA CASSVGSGLGGYTF TGTGCCAGCAGCGTAGGGTCGGGCCTCGGGGGCTACACCTTC
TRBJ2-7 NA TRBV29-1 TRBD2 CSVLSGIAGEEQYF TGCAGCGTACTCTCCGGGATAGCGGGAGAGGAGCAGTACTTC
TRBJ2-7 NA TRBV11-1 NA CASSLGERYEQYF TGTGCCAGCAGCTTGGGGGAGCGCTACGAGCAGTACTTC
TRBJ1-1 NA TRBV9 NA CASSVGGRNTEAFF TGTGCCAGCAGCGTTGGTGGGCGGAACACTGAAGCTTTCTTT
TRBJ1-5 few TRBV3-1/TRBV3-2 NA CASGSGSNQPQHF TGTGCCAGCGGGAGCGGTAGCAATCAGCCCCAGCATTTT
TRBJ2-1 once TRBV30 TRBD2 CAWRGLAAFNEQFF TGTGCCTGGAGGGGACTAGCGGCATTCAATGAGCAGTTCTTC
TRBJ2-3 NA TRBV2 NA CASNSGAVDTQYF TGTGCCAGCAATTCGGGAGCGGTAGATACGCAGTATTTT
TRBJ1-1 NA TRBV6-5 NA CASSPGRDTEAFF TGTGCCAGCAGTCCAGGGAGGGACACTGAAGCTTTCTTT
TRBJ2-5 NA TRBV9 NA CASSGGGETQYF TGTGCCAGCAGCGGAGGGGGGGAGACCCAGTACTTC
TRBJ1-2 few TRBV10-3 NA CAISDPVGRKGGYTF TGTGCCATCAGTGACCCCGTGGGCCGAAAGGGGGGCTACACCTTC
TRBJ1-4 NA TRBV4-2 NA CASSQEGAASTNEKLFF TGTGCCAGCAGCCAAGAAGGGGCAGCCTCAACTAATGAAAAACTGTTTTTT
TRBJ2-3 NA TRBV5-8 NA CASSLAVGTDTQYF TGTGCCAGCAGCTTGGCCGTGGGAACAGATACGCAGTATTTT
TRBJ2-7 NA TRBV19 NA CASSKGKTYEQYF TGTGCCAGTAGTAAGGGCAAAACCTACGAGCAGTACTTC
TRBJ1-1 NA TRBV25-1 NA CASSELKRPLTGAFF TGTGCCAGCAGTGAATTGAAGAGGCCACTGACTGGAGCTTTCTTT
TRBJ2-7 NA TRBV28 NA CASSLRSRVLNPFEQYF TGTGCCAGCAGTCTCCGAAGTCGGGTCCTAAACCCCTTCGAGCAGTACTTC
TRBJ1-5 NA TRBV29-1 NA CSVGTPGVNQPQHF TGCAGCGTGGGGACCCCGGGAGTGAACCAGCCCCAGCATTTT
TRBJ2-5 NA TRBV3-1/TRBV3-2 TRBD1 CASSQIRGQETQYF TGTGCCAGCAGCCAAATAAGGGGGCAGGAGACCCAGTACTTC
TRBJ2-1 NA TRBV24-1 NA CATSDASLGGAYNEQFF TGTGCCACCAGTGACGCTTCCCTGGGGGGAGCCTACAATGAGCAGTTCTTC
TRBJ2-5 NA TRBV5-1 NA CASSADTNRQETQYF TGCGCCAGCAGCGCGGACACAAACCGCCAAGAGACCCAGTACTTC
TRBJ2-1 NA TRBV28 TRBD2 CASSSSTGLAGGTSSYNEQFF TGTGCCAGCAGTTCCTCGACAGGACTAGCGGGAGGGACTAGCTCCTACAATGAGCAGTTCTTC
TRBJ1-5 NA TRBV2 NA CASSGWGALGPQHF TGTGCCAGCAGTGGGTGGGGGGCCCTTGGGCCCCAGCATTTT
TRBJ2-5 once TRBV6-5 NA CASRNPGAETQYF TGTGCCAGCAGGAACCCGGGGGCGGAGACCCAGTACTTC
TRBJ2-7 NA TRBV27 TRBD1 CASSLYRQGEQYF TGTGCCAGCAGTTTATATAGACAGGGCGAGCAGTACTTC
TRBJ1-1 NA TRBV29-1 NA CSALPRPGSENTEAFF TGCAGCGCCCTCCCCAGGCCCGGCTCTGAGAACACTGAAGCTTTCTTT